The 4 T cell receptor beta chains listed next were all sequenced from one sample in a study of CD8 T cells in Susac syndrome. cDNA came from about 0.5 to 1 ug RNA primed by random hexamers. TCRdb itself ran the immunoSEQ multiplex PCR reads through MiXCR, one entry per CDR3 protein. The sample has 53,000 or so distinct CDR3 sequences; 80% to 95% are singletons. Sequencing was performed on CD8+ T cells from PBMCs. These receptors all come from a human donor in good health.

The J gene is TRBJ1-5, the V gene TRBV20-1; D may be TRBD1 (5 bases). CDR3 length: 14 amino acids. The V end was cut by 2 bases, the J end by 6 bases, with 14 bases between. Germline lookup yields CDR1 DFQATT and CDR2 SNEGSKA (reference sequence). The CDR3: CSARSGLGGQPQHF. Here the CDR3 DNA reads TGCAGTGCTAGATCCGGACTGGGGGGTCAGCCCCAGCATTTT.

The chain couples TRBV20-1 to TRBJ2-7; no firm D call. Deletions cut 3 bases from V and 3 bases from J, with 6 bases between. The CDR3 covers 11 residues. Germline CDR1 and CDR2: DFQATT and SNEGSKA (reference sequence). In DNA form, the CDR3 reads TGCAGTGCTAGGTGGGGCTACGAGCAGTACTTC. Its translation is CSARWGYEQYF.

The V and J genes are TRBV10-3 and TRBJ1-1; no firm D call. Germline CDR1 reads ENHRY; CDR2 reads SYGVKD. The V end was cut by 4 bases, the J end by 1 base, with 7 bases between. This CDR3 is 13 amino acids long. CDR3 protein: CAISVEGNTEAFF. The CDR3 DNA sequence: TGTGCCATCAGTGTGGAGGGGAACACTGAAGCTTTCTTT.

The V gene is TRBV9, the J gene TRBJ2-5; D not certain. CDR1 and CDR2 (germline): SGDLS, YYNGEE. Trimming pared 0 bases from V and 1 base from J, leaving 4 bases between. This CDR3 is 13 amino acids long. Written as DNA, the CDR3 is TGTGCCAGCAGCGTAGAATCCCAAGAGACCCAGTACTTC. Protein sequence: CASSVESQETQYF.